This T cell receptor beta chain derives from a study of shared clonotypes between healthy human individuals. Profiled with immunoSEQ multiplex PCR; TCRdb holds only in-frame clones, not every one. The sample records about 450,000 clones, around 79% being singletons. Germline V gene sequence: CDR1 WSHSY, CDR2 SAAADI. Trimming removed 3 bases at V and 7 bases at J, with 16 bases between. The CDR3 spans 15 residues. The sample comprised PBMCs. The chain has TRBV10-2 and TRBJ2-1; D call uncertain. The TCR sequence derives from a middle-aged woman in good health. Some clones in this sample may be carry-over from other donors' samples. The CDR3 is CASSEGRLTLNEQFF. The CDR3 DNA follows: TGCGCCAGCAGTGAAGGCCGATTAACCCTTAATGAGCAGTTCTTC.